A single sample is the source of the 14 T cell receptor beta chains below, sequenced in a study of shared clonotypes between healthy human individuals. The method was immunoSEQ multiplex PCR; TCRdb's version includes in-frame clones alone and lacks a portion of them. The sample includes 500,000 or so clones, 95% to 96% of them seen just once. The source material was naive CD4+ T cells sorted from blood. Documented subset: CD45RA+ positively selected. The source is a woman aged 30 to 39 in good health.

This clone was seen just once. This chain joins TRBV28 and TRBJ2-2; D perhaps matches TRBD2 (5 bases). The CDR3 consists of 14 residues. The germline V gene encodes CDR1 MDHEN and CDR2 SYDVKM. The V end lost 3 bases, the J end lost 7 bases, and 12 bases lay between the germline ends. CDR3 DNA sequence: TGTGCCAGCAGTTTGCCGATACTAGGCGGGGAGCTGTTTTTT. This gives the protein CASSLPILGGELFF.

V gene TRBV27 combines with J gene TRBJ2-7, with 10 bases aligning to TRBD2. This CDR3 is 17 amino acids long. Trimming took 2 bases from V and 5 from J; bases not matched to a gene: 12. Germline V CDR1 and CDR2: MNHEY, SMNVEV (reference sequence). CDR3 loop: CASSLVSQRGGNDEQYF. Written as DNA, the CDR3 is TGTGCCAGCAGTTTAGTTAGCCAGCGGGGGGGAAATGACGAGCAGTACTTC.

V usage is TRBV28 and J usage is TRBJ1-2; D is undetermined. V lost 2 bases to trimming and J lost 4 bases, with 5 bases between them. This CDR3 has 12 residues. The germline V gene has CDR1 MDHEN and CDR2 SYDVKM. The CDR3 reads CASSLKVYGYTF. The CDR3, as DNA: TGTGCCAGCAGTTTAAAGGTCTATGGCTACACCTTC.

This chain uses TRBV5-5 with TRBJ1-1; D possibly corresponds to TRBD1 (5 bases). The length of the CDR3 is 15 residues. Trimming stripped 4 bases from V and 2 bases from J, with 15 bases between. Germline-derived CDR1 and CDR2 are SGHKS and YYEKEE (reference sequence). CDR3: CASSPSVRGNTEAFF. The CDR3 DNA follows: TGTGCCAGCAGCCCGTCGGTTAGGGGTAACACTGAAGCTTTCTTT. The full variable domain, with the rest looked up from reference TRBV5-5 and TRBJ1-1, is DAGVTQSPTHLIKTRGQQVTLRCSPISGHKSVSWYQQVLGQGPQFIFQYYEKEERGRGNFPDRFSARQFPNYSSELNVNALLLGDSALYLCASSPSVRGNTEAFFGQGTRLTVV.

The chain combines TRBV5-4 with TRBJ2-3, with D tentatively TRBD2 (7 bases). CDR3 length: 15 amino acids. The germline V gene encodes CDR1 SGHNT and CDR2 YYREEE (reference sequence). Trimming removed 3 bases at V and 5 bases at J, with 16 bases between. The CDR3 nucleotides are TGTGCCAGCAGCTACAGGGACTACGAAGGAGATACGCAGTATTTT. This translates into CASSYRDYEGDTQYF. Complete variable domain (other parts from reference TRBV5-4 and TRBJ2-3): ETGVTQSPTHLIKTRGQQVTLRCSSQSGHNTVSWYQQALGQGPQFIFQYYREEENGRGNFPPRFSGLQFPNYSSELNVNALELDDSALYLCASSYRDYEGDTQYFGPGTRLTVL.

The gene calls are TRBV2 and TRBJ1-5, with no clear D. The CDR3 consists of 14 residues. Per germline, CDR1 SNHLY and CDR2 FYNNEI. The V and J ends lost 6 bases and 3 bases respectively, with 12 bases between them. This chain's CDR3 is CASRDSLPNQPQHF. Here the CDR3 DNA reads TGTGCCAGCAGGGATTCACTCCCCAATCAGCCCCAGCATTTT.

V and J are TRBV11-2 and TRBJ2-7, with D possibly matching TRBD1 (6 bases). Germline CDR1 and CDR2: SGHAT and FQNNGV. Deletions cut 5 bases from V and 8 bases from J, with 19 bases between. The CDR3 is made up of 14 amino acids. The CDR3 region is CASSLGDTSTQQYF. CDR3 sequence (DNA): TGTGCCAGCAGCCTAGGGGACACCTCTACGCAGCAGTACTTC.

The J gene is TRBJ1-1, the V gene TRBV6-4; tentatively, D is TRBD1 (6 bases). V was clipped by 8 bases and J by 0 bases, with 16 bases between them. This CDR3 has 15 residues. CDR1 and CDR2 from the germline V gene are MRHNA and SNTAGT. The CDR3: CASSNTRGMNTEAFF. The CDR3 bases are TGTGCCAGCTCCAATACCAGGGGAATGAACACTGAAGCTTTCTTT.

This chain joins TRBV29-1 and TRBJ1-5; the D gene is possibly TRBD1 (6 bases). V was trimmed by 4 bases and J by 0 bases, leaving 13 bases between them. The germline V gene encodes CDR1 SQVTM and CDR2 ANQGSEA. The CDR3 is 15 amino acids. The CDR3 loop is CSVVLGGNSNQPQHF. CDR3 bases: TGCAGCGTTGTTTTAGGGGGGAATAGCAATCAGCCCCAGCATTTT.

The rearrangement links TRBV19 to TRBJ2-3; D might be TRBD2 (6 bases). The CDR3 is 15 residues long. Germline V gene sequence: CDR1 LNHDA, CDR2 SQIVND (reference sequence). V shed 5 bases and J shed 1 base, with 13 bases lying between them. CDR3 in amino acids: CASSGERAGTDTQYF. The CDR3 nucleotides read TGTGCCAGTAGTGGTGAGCGGGCCGGCACAGATACGCAGTATTTT. The variable domain in full, with the rest retrieved from reference TRBV19 and TRBJ2-3, is DGGITQSPKYLFRKEGQNVTLSCEQNLNHDAMYWYRQDPGQGLRLIYYSQIVNDFQKGDIAEGYSVSREKKESFPLTVTSAQKNPTAFYLCASSGERAGTDTQYFGPGTRLTVL.

V usage is TRBV2 and J usage is TRBJ2-1; 7 positions agree with TRBD2. CDR3 length: 14 amino acids. V lost 6 bases, J lost 9 bases, and 11 bases stayed unmatched. Germline CDR1 is SNHLY and CDR2 is FYNNEI. This CDR3 is CASRRRERVVEQFF. The CDR3 coding sequence is TGTGCCAGCAGGAGGCGGGAGAGGGTTGTTGAGCAGTTCTTC. The full variable domain, with the rest looked up from reference TRBV2 and TRBJ2-1, is EPEVTQTPSHQVTQMGQEVILRCVPISNHLYFYWYRQILGQKVEFLVSFYNNEISEKSEIFDDQFSVERPDGSNFTLKIRSTKLEDSAMYFCASRRRERVVEQFFGPGTRLTVL.

V and J are TRBV4-1 and TRBJ2-6, with TRBD1 matching 8 bases. Germline CDR1 MGHRA, CDR2 YSYEKL. V was pared by 8 bases and J by 2 bases, with 11 bases of the junction left unmatched. The CDR3 consists of 17 residues. CDR3 bases: TGCGCCAGCCTACCTAGGCAGGGGGCGCCTGGGGCCAACGTCCTGACTTTC. The encoded protein is CASLPRQGAPGANVLTF.

The chain recombines TRBV7-2 with TRBJ1-1; D gene uncertain. Germline V gene sequence: CDR1 SGHTA, CDR2 FQGNSA. CDR3 length: 14 residues. Trimming removed 3 bases at V and 0 bases at J, with 8 bases between. The CDR3 is CASSFRVVNTEAFF. CDR3 in DNA: TGTGCCAGCAGCTTCCGAGTTGTGAACACTGAAGCTTTCTTT.

The chain links TRBV2 to TRBJ1-3, with TRBD1 as a possible D gene (5 bases). Looked up from germline, CDR1 is SNHLY and CDR2 is FYNNEI. Trimming cost V 5 bases and J 4 bases, with 12 bases left between them. The CDR3 runs to 14 residues. CDR3 nucleotide sequence: TGTGCCAGCAGTCTGGACATAAACGGAAACACCATATATTTT. Amino acid sequence: CASSLDINGNTIYF.